The table lists the clone carrying this TCR beta chain with a count of one. What it binds is not known. As the sequencing template, cDNA was produced by extracting RNA and reverse transcribing it. Generated by immunoSEQ multiplex PCR, the TCRdb table keeps only in-frame clones and is missing some. The sample consists of 150,000 to 200,000 clones, 55% of them appearing once. This CDR3 has 14 residues. The germline gives CDR1 MNHEY, CDR2 SMNVEV (reference sequence). Trimming took 5 bases from V and 6 from J, leaving 14 bases between them. CD4+ and CD8+ T cells were sorted from PBMCs stained for CD3, CD4 and CD8. This entry comes from a study of CD8+ T cells in alopecia areata. The study's findings and limits: Scalp samples also contribute reads from the resident alphabeta T cells found in normal skin. Among patients, TCR sharing was less clear than in mice, a difference possibly due in part to HLA diversity in the patient population. In lesional scalp, particularly from alopecia totalis/universalis, clonality was higher than in normal scalp.

The rearrangement joins TRBV27 to TRBJ1-5; the D gene is possibly TRBD1 (6 bases). The clonotype comes from a human donor in good health. Input material: CD4+ T cells sorted from blood. The CDR3 DNA sequence: TGTGCCAGCAGTCGTGAACAGGGAGGTCAGCCCCAGCATTTT. Its protein product is CASSREQGGQPQHF.